Below, 2 T cell receptor beta chains from the same sample are listed, as sequenced in a study of blood T cell repertoires in COVID-19. This table comes from immunoSEQ multiplex PCR, and its TCRdb copy is limited to in-frame clones, with some not included. Of 200,000 to 250,000 clones in the sample, 80% to 90% were seen once. The sequenced sample was peripheral blood. All receptors derive from a woman aged 45-59 years with active or convalescent COVID-19.

The chain links TRBV28 to TRBJ1-1; the D gene is possibly TRBD1 (5 bases). V lost 4 bases to trimming and J lost 10 bases, with 10 bases between them. The CDR3 loop spans 11 amino acids. The germline CDR1 and CDR2 sequences are MDHEN and SYDVKM. The CDR3 is CASSSTVGAFF. The CDR3 coding sequence is TGTGCCAGCAGTTCGACAGTGGGAGCTTTCTTT.

The chain couples TRBV11-2 to TRBJ2-3; D is ambiguous. CDR1 and CDR2 from the germline V gene are SGHAT and FQNNGV. V lost 1 base and J lost 1, with 6 bases in between. CDR3 length equals 14 residues. Here the CDR3 reads CASSLGSRTDTQYF. CDR3 coding DNA: TGTGCCAGCAGCTTAGGGAGCCGCACAGATACGCAGTATTTT.